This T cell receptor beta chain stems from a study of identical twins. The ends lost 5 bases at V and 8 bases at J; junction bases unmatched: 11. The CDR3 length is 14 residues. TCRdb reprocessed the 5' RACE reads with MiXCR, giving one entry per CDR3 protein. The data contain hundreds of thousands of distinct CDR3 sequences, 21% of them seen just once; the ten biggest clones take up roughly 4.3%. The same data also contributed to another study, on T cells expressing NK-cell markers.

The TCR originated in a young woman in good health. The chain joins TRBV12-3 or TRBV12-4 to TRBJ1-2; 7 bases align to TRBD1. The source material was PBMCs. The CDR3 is CASSDETGLRGYTF. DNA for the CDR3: TGTGCCAGCAGTGACGAGACAGGGCTCCGGGGCTACACCTTC.